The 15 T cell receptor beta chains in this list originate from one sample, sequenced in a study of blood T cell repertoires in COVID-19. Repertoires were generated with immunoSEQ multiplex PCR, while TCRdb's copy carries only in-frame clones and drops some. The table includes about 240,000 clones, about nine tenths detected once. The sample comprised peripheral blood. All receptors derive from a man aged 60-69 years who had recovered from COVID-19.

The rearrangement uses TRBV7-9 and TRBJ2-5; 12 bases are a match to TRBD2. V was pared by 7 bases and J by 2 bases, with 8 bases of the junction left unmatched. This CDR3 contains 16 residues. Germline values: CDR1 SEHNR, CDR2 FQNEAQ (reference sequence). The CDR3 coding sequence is TGTGCCAGCATCAAAGGACTAGCGGGGTCACAAGAGACCCAGTACTTC. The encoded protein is CASIKGLAGSQETQYF. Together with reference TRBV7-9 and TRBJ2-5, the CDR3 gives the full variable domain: DTGVSQNPRHKITKRGQNVTFRCDPISEHNRLYWYRQTLGQGPEFLTYFQNEAQLEKSRLLSDRFSAERPKGSFSTLEIQRTEQGDSAMYLCASIKGLAGSQETQYFGPGTRLLVL.

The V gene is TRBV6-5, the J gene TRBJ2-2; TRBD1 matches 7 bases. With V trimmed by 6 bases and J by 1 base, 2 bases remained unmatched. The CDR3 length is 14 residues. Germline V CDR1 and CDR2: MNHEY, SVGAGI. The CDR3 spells CASSHRGNTGELFF. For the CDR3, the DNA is TGTGCCAGCAGCCACAGGGGGAACACCGGGGAGCTGTTTTTT.

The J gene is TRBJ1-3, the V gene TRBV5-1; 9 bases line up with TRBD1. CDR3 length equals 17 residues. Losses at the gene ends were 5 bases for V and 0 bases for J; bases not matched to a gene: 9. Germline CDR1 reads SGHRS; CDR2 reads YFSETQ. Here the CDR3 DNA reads TGCGCCAGCAGTTCCGTGACAGGGGGTTTCTCTGGAAACACCATATATTTT. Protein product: CASSSVTGGFSGNTIYF.

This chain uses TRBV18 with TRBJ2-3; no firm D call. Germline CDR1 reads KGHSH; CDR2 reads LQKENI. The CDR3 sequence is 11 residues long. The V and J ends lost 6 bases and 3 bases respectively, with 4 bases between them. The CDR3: CASSRTDTQYF. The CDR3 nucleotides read TGTGCCAGCTCTAGAACAGATACGCAGTATTTT.

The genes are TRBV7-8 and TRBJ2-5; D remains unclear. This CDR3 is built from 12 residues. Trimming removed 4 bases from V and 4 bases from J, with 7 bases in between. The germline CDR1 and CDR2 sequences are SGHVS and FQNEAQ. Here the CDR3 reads CASSSGRETQYF. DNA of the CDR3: TGTGCCAGCAGCTCCGGTCGAGAGACCCAGTACTTC.

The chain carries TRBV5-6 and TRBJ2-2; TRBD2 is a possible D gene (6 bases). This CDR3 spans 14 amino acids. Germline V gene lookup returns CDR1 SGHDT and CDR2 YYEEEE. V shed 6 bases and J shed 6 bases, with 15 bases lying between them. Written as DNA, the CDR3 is TGTGCCAGCACCCTAACGCTAGCGTCCGGGGAGCTGTTTTTT. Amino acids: CASTLTLASGELFF.

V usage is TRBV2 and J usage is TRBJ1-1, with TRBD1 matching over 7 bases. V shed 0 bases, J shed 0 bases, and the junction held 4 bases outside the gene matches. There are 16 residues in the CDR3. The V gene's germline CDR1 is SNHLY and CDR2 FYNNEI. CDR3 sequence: CASSEADRVMNTEAFF. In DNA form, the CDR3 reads TGTGCCAGCAGTGAAGCCGACAGGGTTATGAACACTGAAGCTTTCTTT.

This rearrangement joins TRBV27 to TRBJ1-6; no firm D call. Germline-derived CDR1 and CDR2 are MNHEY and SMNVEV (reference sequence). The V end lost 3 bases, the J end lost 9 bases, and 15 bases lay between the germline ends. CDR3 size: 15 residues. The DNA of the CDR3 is TGTGCCAGCAGTTTTTTCGGCGGGTTCGGTTCACCCCTCCACTTT. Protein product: CASSFFGGFGSPLHF.

CDR3 protein: CASSLLALSYGYTF. CDR3 nucleotide sequence: TGTGCCAGCAGTTTATTGGCCCTCAGCTATGGCTACACCTTC. This rearrangement joins TRBV28 to TRBJ1-2; no reliable D call. The CDR3 loop spans 14 amino acids. V lost 1 base and J 4 bases, leaving 10 bases between the germline ends. Per the germline V gene, CDR1 is MDHEN and CDR2 is SYDVKM.

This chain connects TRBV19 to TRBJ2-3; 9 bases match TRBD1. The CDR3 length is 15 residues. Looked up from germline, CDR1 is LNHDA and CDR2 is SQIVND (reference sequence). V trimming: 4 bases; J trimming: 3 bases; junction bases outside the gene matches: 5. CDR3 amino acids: CASSTRDRETDTQYF. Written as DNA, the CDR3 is TGTGCCAGTAGTACCCGGGACAGGGAAACAGATACGCAGTATTTT.

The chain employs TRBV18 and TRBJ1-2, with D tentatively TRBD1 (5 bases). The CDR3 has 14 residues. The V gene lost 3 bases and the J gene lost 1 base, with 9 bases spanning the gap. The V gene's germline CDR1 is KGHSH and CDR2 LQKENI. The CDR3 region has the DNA TGTGCCAGCTCACCCGGACACGTTAACTATGGCTACACCTTC. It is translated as CASSPGHVNYGYTF.

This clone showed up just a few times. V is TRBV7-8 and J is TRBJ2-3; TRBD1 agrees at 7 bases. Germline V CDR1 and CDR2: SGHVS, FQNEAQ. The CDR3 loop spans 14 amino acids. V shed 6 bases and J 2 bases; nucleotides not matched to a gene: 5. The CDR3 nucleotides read TGTGCCAGCAGTTGGACAGGAGTCACAGATACGCAGTATTTT. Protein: CASSWTGVTDTQYF.

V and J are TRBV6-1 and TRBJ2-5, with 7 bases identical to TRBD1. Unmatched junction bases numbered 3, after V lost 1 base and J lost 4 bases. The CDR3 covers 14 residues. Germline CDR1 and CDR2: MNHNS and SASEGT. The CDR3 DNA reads TGTGCCAGCAGTGAAGGACAGGGAAGAGAGACCCAGTACTTC. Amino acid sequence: CASSEGQGRETQYF.

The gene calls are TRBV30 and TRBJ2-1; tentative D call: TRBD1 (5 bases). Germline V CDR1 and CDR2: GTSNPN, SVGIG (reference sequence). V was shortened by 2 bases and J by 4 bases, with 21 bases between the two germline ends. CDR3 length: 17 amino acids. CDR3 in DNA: TGTGCCTGGAGTCTCAGATGGGGCCAGAGCCAATACAATGAGCAGTTCTTC. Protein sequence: CAWSLRWGQSQYNEQFF.

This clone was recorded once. For the CDR3, the DNA is TGTGCCACACCACAGGAACGGACAGGGGACACCGGGGAGCTGTTTTTT. As protein: CATPQERTGDTGELFF. The chain carries TRBV2 and TRBJ2-2; 9 bases map to TRBD1. J was trimmed by 3 bases and V by 10 bases; bases with no gene match: 12. Germline V gene lookup returns CDR1 SNHLY and CDR2 FYNNEI. This CDR3 contains 16 residues.